A single sample gave rise to the 5 T cell receptor beta chains below, sequenced in a study of beta chain features in type 1 diabetes. Sequenced material consisted of expressed TCRB transcripts (all of the isolated RNA was reverse transcribed). Data came from immunoSEQ multiplex PCR; TCRdb stores just in-frame clones and leaves some out. The top ten hold more than 1% of the sample, which has about 300,000 clones, under 8.5% seen once. Sequencing was carried out using central memory CD4+ T cells from blood. The receptors were sampled from a woman aged 18-35 years in good health.

The chain has TRBV6-5 and TRBJ1-6, with D unclear. The CDR3 consists of 15 residues. Deletions cut 6 bases from V and 6 bases from J, with 15 bases between. Per the germline V gene, CDR1 is MNHEY and CDR2 is SVGAGI. The CDR3 reads CASSYQGQLNSPLHF. The CDR3 DNA reads TGTGCCAGCAGCTACCAAGGCCAGCTTAATTCACCCCTCCACTTT.

The chain carries TRBV14 and TRBJ2-7; TRBD1 or TRBD2 may be the D gene (5 bases each). Per the germline V gene, CDR1 is SGHDN and CDR2 is FVKESK. V dropped 4 bases and J dropped 11 bases, with 12 bases sitting between them. The CDR3 has 11 amino acids. CDR3 in DNA: TGTGCCAGCAGCCCCGGGACCGTCAAGTACGTC. Residues: CASSPGTVKYV.

This clone was detected many times. The chain recombines TRBV7-2 with TRBJ2-3; 9 nucleotides agree with TRBD1. This CDR3 comprises 15 residues. The germline CDR1 and CDR2 sequences are SGHTA and FQGNSA. Germline trimming cut 8 bases from V and 6 bases from J; bases unmatched to any gene: 12. This chain's CDR3 is CASSSGTGIGDTQYF. In DNA, the CDR3 is TGTGCCAGCTCCTCCGGGACAGGGATAGGGGATACGCAGTATTTT.

The V gene is TRBV6-5, the J gene TRBJ2-4, with D perhaps matching TRBD1 (6 bases). In germline, CDR1 is MNHEY, CDR2 SVGAGI. The CDR3 has 14 residues. Trimming removed 2 bases at V and 6 bases at J, with 11 bases between. In DNA, the CDR3 is TGTGCCAGCAGTTACGAGGGGGACGCAAACATTCAGTACTTC. Translation: CASSYEGDANIQYF.

This clone was observed many times. The chain joins TRBV7-6 to TRBJ1-1; no clear D. Germline V gene lookup returns CDR1 SGHVS and CDR2 FNYEAQ. Trimming removed 0 bases from V and 3 bases from J, with 5 bases in between. This CDR3 is built from 13 residues. CDR3 sequence reads: CASSLAYDTEAFF. CDR3 sequence (DNA): TGTGCCAGCAGCTTAGCGTATGACACTGAAGCTTTCTTT.